This T cell receptor beta chain came from a study of T-cell memory formation after mild COVID-19. Study outcomes and limitations: CD8+ contracting clones occupied EMRA, while CD4+ ones occupied mainly CM and EM. The second-wave clones peaking on day 37 were not confirmed as SARS-CoV-2-specific.

TCRdb re-derived calls from the 5' RACE reads in MiXCR, one entry per CDR3 protein. There are fewer than 600,000 distinct CDR3 sequences in the sample; 20% to 25% occur only once, and about 8.4% lies in the top ten. This clonotype was detected a few times. Its antigen is not known. The CDR3 sequence is 13 residues long. The ends were cut back, 0 bases at V and 4 bases at J, with 5 bases in the middle. Germline CDR1 is SGHTA and CDR2 is FQGTGA. Sequencing was carried out using PBMCs or a T cell subset sorted from them (not recorded which). V usage is TRBV7-3 and J usage is TRBJ2-3; no firm D call. This TCR derives from an adult woman who had mild COVID-19 (a few samples of this study predate the infection). Cell type and time point are not known. In DNA, the CDR3 is TGTGCCAGCAGCTTAACGTTACCAGATACGCAGTATTTT. Translation: CASSLTLPDTQYF. Full variable domain (missing parts from reference TRBV7-3 and TRBJ2-3): GAGVSQTPSNKVTEKGKYVELRCDPISGHTALYWYRQSLGQGPEFLIYFQGTGAADDSGLPNDRFFAVRPEGSVSTLKIQRTERGDSAVYLCASSLTLPDTQYFGPGTRLTVL.